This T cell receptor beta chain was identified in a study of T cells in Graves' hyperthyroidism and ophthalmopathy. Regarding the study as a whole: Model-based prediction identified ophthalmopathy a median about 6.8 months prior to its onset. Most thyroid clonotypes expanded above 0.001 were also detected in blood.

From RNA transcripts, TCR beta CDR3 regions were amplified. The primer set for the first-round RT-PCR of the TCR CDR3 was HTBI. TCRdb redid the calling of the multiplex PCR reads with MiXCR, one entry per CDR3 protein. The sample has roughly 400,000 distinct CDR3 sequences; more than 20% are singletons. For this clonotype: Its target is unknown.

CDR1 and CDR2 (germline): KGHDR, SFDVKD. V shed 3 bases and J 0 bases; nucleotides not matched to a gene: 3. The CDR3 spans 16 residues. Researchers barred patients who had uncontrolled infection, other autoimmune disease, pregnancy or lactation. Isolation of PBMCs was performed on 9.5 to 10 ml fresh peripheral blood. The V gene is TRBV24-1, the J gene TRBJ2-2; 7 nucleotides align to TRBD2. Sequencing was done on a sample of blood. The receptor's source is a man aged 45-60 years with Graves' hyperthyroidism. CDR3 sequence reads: CATSDASGANTGELFF. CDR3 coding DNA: TGTGCCACCAGTGATGCTAGCGGCGCGAACACCGGGGAGCTGTTTTTT.